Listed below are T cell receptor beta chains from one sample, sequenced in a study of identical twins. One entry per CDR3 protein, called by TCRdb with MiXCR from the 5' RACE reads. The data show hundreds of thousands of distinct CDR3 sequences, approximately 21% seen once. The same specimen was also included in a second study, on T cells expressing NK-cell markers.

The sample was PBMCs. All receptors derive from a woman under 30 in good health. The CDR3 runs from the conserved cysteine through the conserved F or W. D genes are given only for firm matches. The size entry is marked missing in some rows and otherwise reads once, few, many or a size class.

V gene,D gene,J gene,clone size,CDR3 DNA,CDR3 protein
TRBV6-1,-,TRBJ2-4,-,TGTGCCAGCAGGGACAGTCAATACAAAAACATTCAGTACTTC,CASRDSQYKNIQYF
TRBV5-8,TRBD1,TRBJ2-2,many,TGTGCCAGCAGCTTACCCGGGACAGGCACTCCCGGGGAGCTGTTTTTT,CASSLPGTGTPGELFF
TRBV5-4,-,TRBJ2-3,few,TGTGCCAGCAGCTCACAGGACAGTCCGACAGATACGCAGTATTTT,CASSSQDSPTDTQYF
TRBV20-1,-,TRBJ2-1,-,TGCAGTGCTAGTTCACGCGGCCCTCAGAATGAGCAGTTCTTC,CSASSRGPQNEQFF
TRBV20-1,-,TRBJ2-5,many,TGCAGTGCTTACCGGGACAACCAAGAGACCCAGTACTTC,CSAYRDNQETQYF
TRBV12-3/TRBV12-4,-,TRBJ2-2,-,TGTGCCAGCAGCTTTAGTCTCGCCGGCTACGGGGACACCGGGGAGCTGTTTTTT,CASSFSLAGYGDTGELFF
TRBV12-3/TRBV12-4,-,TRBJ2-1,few,TGTGCCAGCAGTTCACGGAGGAGCTCCTACAATGAGCAGTTCTTC,CASSSRRSSYNEQFF
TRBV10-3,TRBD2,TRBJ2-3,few,TGTGCCATCAGGAGGGGACTAGCGGGAGTCACAGATACGCAGTATTTT,CAIRRGLAGVTDTQYF
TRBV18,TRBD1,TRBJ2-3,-,TGTGCCAGCTCACCGGGACAGGGGGCGACAGATACGCAGTATTTT,CASSPGQGATDTQYF
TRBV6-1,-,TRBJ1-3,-,TGTGCCAGTACCTATTCTGGGGGAAACACCATATATTTT,CASTYSGGNTIYF
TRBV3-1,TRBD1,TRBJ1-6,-,TGTGCCAGCAGCCGTCGGACAGGGGGTGATTCACCCCTCCACTTT,CASSRRTGGDSPLHF
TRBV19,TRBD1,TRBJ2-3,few,TGTGCCAGTAGTCCTCGGACAGGGGCCGGAGATACGCAGTATTTT,CASSPRTGAGDTQYF
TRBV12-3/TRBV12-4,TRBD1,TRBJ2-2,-,TGTGCCAGCATTACAGGACAGGCACGCCCTCGAACACCGGGGTTTCGGGAGCTGTTTTTT,CASITGQARPRTPGFRELFF
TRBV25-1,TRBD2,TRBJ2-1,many,TGTGCCAGCAGTTCGTCGGGAGGTGGCAATGAGCAGTTCTTC,CASSSSGGGNEQFF
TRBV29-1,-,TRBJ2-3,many,TGCAGCGTTGGGTTGCGGGTCAGCACAGATACGCAGTATTTT,CSVGLRVSTDTQYF
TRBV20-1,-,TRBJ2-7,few,TGCAGCCATCTCAACCGTATGTCTGAGCAGTACTTC,CSHLNRMSEQYF
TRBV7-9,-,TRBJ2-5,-,TGTGCCAGCAGCGCATATGGGGGGGAGACCCAGTACTTC,CASSAYGGETQYF
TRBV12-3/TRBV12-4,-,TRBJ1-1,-,TGTGCCAGCAGTTTAGGGGTCTGGGTTGAAGCTTTCTTT,CASSLGVWVEAFF
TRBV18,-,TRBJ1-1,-,TGTGCCAGCTCACCTTCCCCGGGGAACACTGAAGCTTTCTTT,CASSPSPGNTEAFF
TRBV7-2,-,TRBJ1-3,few,TGTGCCAGCAGCTTGAACAGAAACACCATATATTTT,CASSLNRNTIYF
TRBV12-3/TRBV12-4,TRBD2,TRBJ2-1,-,TGTGCCAGCAGTTATACTCTAGCGGGAGTCGGCTACAATGAGCAGTTCTTC,CASSYTLAGVGYNEQFF
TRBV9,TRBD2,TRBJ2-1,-,TGTGCCAGCAGCGCAACCCTGGGACTACCCCCCTATGAGCAGTTCTTC,CASSATLGLPPYEQFF
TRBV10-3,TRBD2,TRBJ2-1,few,TGTGCCATCAATCTAGGACTAGCGGGAGGTGAGCAGTTCTTC,CAINLGLAGGEQFF
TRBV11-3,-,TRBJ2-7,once,TGTGCCAGCAGCTGGGCAGGGGAATCCTACGAGCAGTACTTC,CASSWAGESYEQYF
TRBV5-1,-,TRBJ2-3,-,TGCGCCAGCAACGGGTGGATCGGTAATTATACGCAGTATTTT,CASNGWIGNYTQYF
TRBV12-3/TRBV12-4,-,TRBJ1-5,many,TGTGCCAGCAGCGTAGGGGGGACCCAGCCCCAGCATTTT,CASSVGGTQPQHF
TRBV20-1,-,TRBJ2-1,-,TGCAGTGCCAGAGCCGGGAGCGCCTACAATGAGCAGTTCTTC,CSARAGSAYNEQFF
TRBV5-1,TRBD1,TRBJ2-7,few,TGCGCCAGCAGCCTCGGGGACAGGGACTACGAGCAGTACTTC,CASSLGDRDYEQYF
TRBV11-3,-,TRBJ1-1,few,TGTGCCAGCAGCGCACAGGGCTGGAACACTGAAGCTTTCTTT,CASSAQGWNTEAFF
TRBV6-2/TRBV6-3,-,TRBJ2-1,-,TGTGCCAGCAGAGCAGCGGGTAGCTCCTACAATGAGCAGTTCTTC,CASRAAGSSYNEQFF
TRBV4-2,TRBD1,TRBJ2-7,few,TGTGCCAGCAGCCAAGAAGGGGGCAGGTACGAGCAGTACTTC,CASSQEGGRYEQYF
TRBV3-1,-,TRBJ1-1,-,TGTGCCAGCAGCAACTCCGGACTCCTCACTGAAGCTTTCTTT,CASSNSGLLTEAFF
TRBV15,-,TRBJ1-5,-,TGTGCCACCAGCAGAGATAGGTCAGGGACTCAGCCCCAGCATTTT,CATSRDRSGTQPQHF
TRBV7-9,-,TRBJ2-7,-,TGTGCCAGCAGCAGACCTGTGGGTGAGCACTCCTACGAGCAGTACTTC,CASSRPVGEHSYEQYF
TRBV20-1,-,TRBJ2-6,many,TGCAGTGCCCAACTCATGGGGGCCAACGTCCTGACTTTC,CSAQLMGANVLTF
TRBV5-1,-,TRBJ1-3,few,TGCGCCAGCAGCTTCAGTATAGGGGCTGGAAACACCATATATTTT,CASSFSIGAGNTIYF
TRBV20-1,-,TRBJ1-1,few,TGCAGTGCTAGGTTCATAGGAATTTTT,CSARFIGIF
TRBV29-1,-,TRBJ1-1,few,TGCAGCGCGACGGTAAACACTGAAGCTTTCTTT,CSATVNTEAFF
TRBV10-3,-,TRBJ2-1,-,TGTGCCCTTGGAGGATCCAATGAGCAGTTCTTC,CALGGSNEQFF
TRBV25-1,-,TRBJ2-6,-,TGTGCCAGCAGTGAATACGAAGGGGCGGCTGGGGCCAACGTCCTGACTTTC,CASSEYEGAAGANVLTF
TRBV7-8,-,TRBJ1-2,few,TGTGCCAGCAGCCCAAATTCCGCGTTCTATGGCTACACCTTC,CASSPNSAFYGYTF
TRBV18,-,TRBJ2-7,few,TGTGCCAGCTCACCACCGGCGTCCCGGACTGTAAGGAACGAGCAGTACTTC,CASSPPASRTVRNEQYF
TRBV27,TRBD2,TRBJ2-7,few,TGTGCCAGCAGTACCGGGACTACCTTCACCTACGAGCAGTACTTC,CASSTGTTFTYEQYF
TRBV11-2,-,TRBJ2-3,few,TGTGCCAGCAGCCCCCTGCGAGGACGGCTTAGCACAGATACGCAGTATTTT,CASSPLRGRLSTDTQYF
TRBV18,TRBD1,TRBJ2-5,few,TGTGCCAGCTCAATGGGACAGCAAGAGACCCAGTACTTC,CASSMGQQETQYF
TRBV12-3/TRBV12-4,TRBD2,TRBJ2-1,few,TGTGCCAGCAGTTTTAGTACTAGCGGCCACAATGAGCAGTTCTTC,CASSFSTSGHNEQFF
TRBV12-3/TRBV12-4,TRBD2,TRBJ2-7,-,TGTGCCAGCAGCCGGACTAGCGGGAGAGTCGGCGAGCAGTACTTC,CASSRTSGRVGEQYF
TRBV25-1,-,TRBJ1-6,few,TGTGCCAGCAGTGAACAGCCTAATTCACCCCTCCACTTT,CASSEQPNSPLHF
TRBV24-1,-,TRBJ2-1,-,TGTGCCACCAGTGGTTTCTGGGGTGAGCAGTTCTTC,CATSGFWGEQFF
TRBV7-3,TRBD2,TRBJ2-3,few,TGTGCCAGCAGCCGAGCCCTAGCGGGGGGGGCAGATACGCAGTATTTT,CASSRALAGGADTQYF
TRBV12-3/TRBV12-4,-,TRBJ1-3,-,TGTGCCAGCAGTTTTTCAACAGCCGGAAACACCATATATTTT,CASSFSTAGNTIYF
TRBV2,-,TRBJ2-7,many,TGTGCCGGCCGGGACAACTACGAGCAGTACTTC,CAGRDNYEQYF
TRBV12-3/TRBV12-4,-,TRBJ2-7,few,TGTGCCAGCAGTCTGGCTTTCGGATTCGAGCAGTACTTC,CASSLAFGFEQYF
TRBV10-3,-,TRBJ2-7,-,TGTGCCACGGGTGTCCGGGAGCAGTACTTC,CATGVREQYF
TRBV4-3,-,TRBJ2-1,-,TGCGCCAGCAGCCCCCGCTCGTCCGGCTACAATGAGCAGTTCTTC,CASSPRSSGYNEQFF
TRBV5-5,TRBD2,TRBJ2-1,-,TGTGCCAGCAGTGGGACTAGCGGGTTTTCCTACAATGAGCAGTTCTTC,CASSGTSGFSYNEQFF
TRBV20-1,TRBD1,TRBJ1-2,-,TGCAGTGCTAGAGCGCCGGGACAGGGTGGGGGCTACACCTTC,CSARAPGQGGGYTF